The entry that follows covers one TCR beta chain sequence. Its antigen is undetermined. The data were obtained in a study of PD-1 blockade in classical Hodgkin lymphoma. Only in-frame clones appear in the TCRdb table, and some are missing; sequencing was by immunoSEQ multiplex PCR. The sample lists tens of thousands of clones; 85% to 90% were seen once. General study points: The CD4+ diversity rise by C4D1 was clearest in complete responders.

Brentuximab vedotin exposure varied among the patients, all of whom had relapsed after autologous stem cell transplantation. Best responses were complete response, partial response or progressive disease. Looked up from germline, CDR1 is MNHNS and CDR2 is SASEGT. The CDR3 is 13 residues long. V lost 7 bases, J lost 3 bases, and 6 bases stayed unmatched. The source material was peripheral blood mononuclear cells (PBMCs), sampled at baseline. This receptor was obtained from a human donor with classical Hodgkin lymphoma. The V call is TRBV6-1, the J call TRBJ2-7, with 7 bases fitting TRBD1. The CDR3 nucleotides are TGTGCCAGCACCTTTGGACAGGACTACGAGCAGTACTTC. Translated, it gives CASTFGQDYEQYF.